These T cell receptor beta chains were read from a single sample in a study of cytomegalovirus exposure and HLA in healthy donors. TCRdb's copy holds only in-frame clones and misses some; the assay was immunoSEQ multiplex PCR. The sample includes around 180,000 clones, around 84% of them seen just once. The sample taken for sequencing was PBMCs. These receptors were collected from a boy younger than 10 in good health and CMV-seronegative. CDR3s include the opening cysteine and the closing phenylalanine or tryptophan. A D gene is named only where the DNA matches it firmly. The size of a clone is reported for some rows only, either as once, few or many, or as a class for expanded clones.

v_gene	j_gene	d_gene	abundance	CDR3nt	CDR3aa
TRBV19	TRBJ1-5	.	.	TGTGCCAGTAGTACCCCTCTAGGGATCGACAGGTCGGATCAGCCCCAGCATTTT	CASSTPLGIDRSDQPQHF
TRBV30	TRBJ2-1	TRBD2	.	TGTGCCTGGCATTTCGCGGGAGTTCGGGATGAGCAGTTCTTC	CAWHFAGVRDEQFF
TRBV2	TRBJ2-2	TRBD1	.	TGTGCCAGCAGTGAAGGATGGTCGACAGGGGTGACCGGGGAGCTGTTTTTT	CASSEGWSTGVTGELFF
TRBV7-3	TRBJ2-7	TRBD2	.	TGTGCCAGCAGCTTTAGCGGGAGCTCCTCCTACGAGCAGTACTTC	CASSFSGSSSYEQYF
TRBV28	TRBJ1-2	TRBD1	.	TGTGCCAGCAGTTTCCTGGACAGGCGAACTAACTATGGCTACACCTTC	CASSFLDRRTNYGYTF
TRBV27	TRBJ2-3	TRBD2	.	TGTGCCAGCAGTCGGACTAGCGGGACTCCAGATACGCAGTATTTT	CASSRTSGTPDTQYF
TRBV5-1	TRBJ1-4	.	once	TGCGCCAGCAGCTTGGGGCACGCCGCAACTAATGAAAAACTGTTTTTT	CASSLGHAATNEKLFF
TRBV18	TRBJ2-5	TRBD1	.	TGTGCCAGCTCACCACTTACAGGGGGGACCCAGTACTTC	CASSPLTGGTQYF
TRBV6-1	TRBJ1-6	.	.	TGTGCCAGCAGTCTAAGACAGGTTTGGGATTCACCCCTCCACTTT	CASSLRQVWDSPLHF
TRBV6-1	TRBJ2-3	TRBD2	.	TGTGCCAGCAGTGTTTCTCTAGCGGGGATGGGAGATACGCAGTATTTT	CASSVSLAGMGDTQYF
TRBV18	TRBJ1-1	.	.	TGTGCCAGCTCACCTCCCCTAGTGAACACTGAAGCTTTCTTT	CASSPPLVNTEAFF
TRBV19	TRBJ2-4	.	.	TGTGCCAGTAGTATAACCGGGGCCAAAAACATTCAGTACTTC	CASSITGAKNIQYF
TRBV19	TRBJ1-1	.	.	TGTGCCAGTAGTGCCGGAGGGACTGAAGCTTTCTTT	CASSAGGTEAFF
TRBV9	TRBJ1-1	.	.	TGTGCCAGCAGCGTTGGGGCACGACTTACCAACACTGAAGCTTTCTTT	CASSVGARLTNTEAFF
TRBV18	TRBJ1-1	.	once	TGTGCCAGCTCACCACTGGGGGGGCGGGAAACTGAAGCTTTCTTT	CASSPLGGRETEAFF
TRBV28	TRBJ2-4	.	.	TGTGCCAGCAGTAGGACAGTTCTAGCCAAAAACATTCAGTACTTC	CASSRTVLAKNIQYF
TRBV19	TRBJ2-1	.	.	TGTGCCAGTAGTATAGTAGACAATGAGCAGTTCTTC	CASSIVDNEQFF
TRBV5-1	TRBJ2-3	.	.	TGCGCCAGCAGCTGGGCCGGGACAAATGCAGATACGCAGTATTTT	CASSWAGTNADTQYF
TRBV19	TRBJ1-5	.	.	TGTGCCAGTAGTATAAAAGGGGATCAGCCCCAGCATTTT	CASSIKGDQPQHF
TRBV6-5	TRBJ2-7	TRBD1	.	TGTGCCAGCAGTTTAAACCCGGACAGGAGGTTCTACGAGCAGTACTTC	CASSLNPDRRFYEQYF
TRBV9	TRBJ1-1	TRBD1	.	TGTGCCAGCAGCCCTCATACGGACAGGGGTGGTACTGAAGCTTTCTTT	CASSPHTDRGGTEAFF
TRBV11-3	TRBJ2-7	.	.	TGTGCCAGCAGCTCACTAGGAAGCTCCTACGAGCAGTACTTC	CASSSLGSSYEQYF
TRBV5-4	TRBJ1-1	.	once	TGTGCCAGCAGCTTCGGGAACACTGAAGCTTTCTTT	CASSFGNTEAFF
TRBV10-3	TRBJ1-2	.	.	TGTGCCATCAGTGAGGGCGGAGCTAACTATGGCTACACCTTC	CAISEGGANYGYTF
TRBV28	TRBJ1-2	.	.	TGTGCCAGCAGTTTGGGTTGGGGGCCAACTAACTATGGCTACACCTTC	CASSLGWGPTNYGYTF
TRBV28	TRBJ2-1	TRBD1	.	TGTGCCAGCAGTTCCCTGATAGGACAGGGAACCTACAATGAGCAGTTCTTC	CASSSLIGQGTYNEQFF